One sample yielded the 19 T cell receptor beta chains listed below, sequenced in a study of T cell changes during pregnancy in multiple sclerosis. Method: immunoSEQ multiplex PCR; TCRdb's copy keeps in-frame clones and lacks some. Found here are some 70,000 clones, 75% to 90% of them singletons; the top ten hold about 3.5%. The sequences come from peripheral blood, collected before pregnancy. These receptors were obtained from a female donor with multiple sclerosis, enrolled in a pregnancy study.

The CDR3 DNA follows: TGTGCCAGCTCCCCGACAGGATTTTCGTCAAACACCATATATTTT. It specifies CASSPTGFSSNTIYF. The chain links TRBV18 to TRBJ1-3, with D tentatively TRBD1 (6 bases). CDR1 and CDR2 from the germline V gene are KGHSH and LQKENI. V was pared by 6 bases and J by 6 bases, with 18 bases between. The CDR3 is 15 residues long.

V gene TRBV29-1 combines with J gene TRBJ1-2; D uncertain. Germline CDR1 reads SQVTM; CDR2 reads ANQGSEA. CDR3 length equals 11 residues. V was shortened by 4 bases and J by 4 bases, with 7 bases between the two germline ends. CDR3 amino acids: CSVGGAYGYTF. The CDR3 nucleotides read TGCAGCGTTGGGGGAGCCTATGGCTACACCTTC.

The CDR3 DNA sequence: TGTGCCAGTAGTCTCACACCGAACACTGAAGCTTTCTTT. Translating it yields CASSLTPNTEAFF. The chain has TRBV19 and TRBJ1-1; D uncertain. Germline V gives CDR1 LNHDA, CDR2 SQIVND (reference sequence). The CDR3 covers 13 residues. Between the trimmed V and J ends, which lost 5 bases and 1 base, there was a span of 8 bases.

The chain recombines TRBV5-1 with TRBJ2-7; TRBD2 aligns across 12 bases. The CDR3 is 16 residues long. With V trimmed by 0 bases and J by 2 bases, 3 bases remained unmatched. Germline V CDR1 and CDR2: SGHRS, YFSETQ. Here the CDR3 DNA reads TGCGCCAGCAGCTTGGTGACTAGCGGGGGCACCTACGAGCAGTACTTC. This translates into CASSLVTSGGTYEQYF.

The CDR3 bases are TGCGCCAGCAGCTCGGAGGGATCTAATGAAAAACTGTTTTTT. As protein: CASSSEGSNEKLFF. The chain uses TRBV5-1 and TRBJ1-4; no clear D. Trimming removed 3 bases from V and 3 bases from J, with 9 bases in between. The length of the CDR3 is 14 residues. CDR1 is SGHRS, CDR2 YFSETQ, per germline.

The chain joins TRBV6-5 to TRBJ1-1, with D possibly being TRBD1 (5 bases). Trimming took 0 bases from V and 0 from J, leaving 11 bases between them. Germline CDR1 MNHEY, CDR2 SVGAGI. The CDR3 loop spans 16 amino acids. CDR3 residues: CASSYSQGGLNTEAFF. The CDR3 bases are TGTGCCAGCAGTTACTCCCAGGGAGGTCTGAACACTGAAGCTTTCTTT.

The J gene is TRBJ1-4, the V gene TRBV29-1, with TRBD1 matching over 12 bases. V lost 4 bases, J lost 7 bases, and 1 base stayed unmatched. Germline V CDR1 and CDR2: SQVTM, ANQGSEA. There are 13 residues in the CDR3. CDR3 residues: CSVGDRGLEKLFF. The CDR3 DNA sequence: TGCAGCGTTGGGGACAGGGGGCTTGAAAAACTGTTTTTT.

This clone appeared a few times. The rearrangement joins TRBV5-5 to TRBJ1-5, with 7 bases fitting TRBD1. CDR3 size: 14 residues. V was clipped by 4 bases and J by 5 bases; unmatched bases: 6. CDR1 SGHKS and CDR2 YYEKEE come from the germline V gene (reference sequence). The DNA of the CDR3 is TGTGCCAGCAGCCACGGGACAGCAGATCAGCCCCAGCATTTT. It translates to CASSHGTADQPQHF. The full variable domain, rest sourced from reference TRBV5-5 and TRBJ1-5, is DAGVTQSPTHLIKTRGQQVTLRCSPISGHKSVSWYQQVLGQGPQFIFQYYEKEERGRGNFPDRFSARQFPNYSSELNVNALLLGDSALYLCASSHGTADQPQHFGDGTRLSIL.

A single count supports this clone. The gene calls are TRBV5-1 and TRBJ2-4, with D perhaps TRBD1 (5 bases). Germline CDR1 and CDR2: SGHRS and YFSETQ. This CDR3 region has 14 residues. V lost 0 bases to trimming and J lost 5 bases, with 9 bases between them. The CDR3 here is CASSLVGAENIQYF. The CDR3 bases are TGCGCCAGCAGCTTGGTAGGGGCGGAAAACATTCAGTACTTC.

This clone has more than one count but fewer than ten. The chain has TRBV10-3 and TRBJ1-2; D gene uncertain. Deletions cut 7 bases from V and 7 bases from J, with 4 bases between. Looked up from germline, CDR1 is ENHRY and CDR2 is SYGVKD. This CDR3 has 9 amino acids. CDR3 sequence (DNA): TGTGCCATCATCGGTGGCTACACCTTC. Translating gives CAIIGGYTF.

The chain joins TRBV18 to TRBJ1-2; possibly TRBD1 for D (6 bases). Trimming took 3 bases from V and 8 from J, leaving 13 bases between them. The CDR3 extends over 13 amino acids. Germline assignment: CDR1 KGHSH and CDR2 LQKENI. CDR3 sequence reads: CASSPDRLEGYTF. The DNA for the CDR3 is TGTGCCAGCTCACCCGACAGGTTAGAGGGCTACACCTTC.

The J gene is TRBJ1-4, the V gene TRBV5-6; TRBD1 might be the D (5 bases). Trimming took off 5 bases at V and 5 bases at J, with 13 bases between the two ends. Germline V gene data show CDR1 as SGHDT and CDR2 as YYEEEE. This CDR3 has 14 amino acids. CDR3 DNA: TGTGCCAGCAGTTCGGGACTGCGAAATGAAAAACTGTTTTTT. Translated: CASSSGLRNEKLFF.

The CDR3 reads CAPASAPHEQYF. Here the CDR3 DNA reads TGTGCACCGGCTAGCGCTCCCCACGAGCAGTACTTC. The chain has TRBV6-1 and TRBJ2-7, with TRBD2 as a possible D gene (6 bases). The length of the CDR3 is 12 residues. Germline V gives CDR1 MNHNS, CDR2 SASEGT.

The gene calls are TRBV7-8 and TRBJ1-1; 12 bases line up with TRBD1. The J segment lost 4 bases and the V segment lost 5 bases, leaving 8 bases of the junction unmatched. Germline V gene lookup returns CDR1 SGHVS and CDR2 FQNEAQ. This CDR3 region has 16 residues. The CDR3 sequence: CASSLVGTGGVTEAFF. DNA for the CDR3: TGTGCCAGCAGCCTTGTAGGGACAGGGGGCGTCACTGAAGCTTTCTTT.

The rearrangement joins TRBV9 to TRBJ2-1, with 8 bases lining up with TRBD1. Germline loops: CDR1 SGDLS, CDR2 YYNGEE. V was clipped by 0 bases and J by 7 bases; unmatched bases: 12. This CDR3 contains 17 residues. CDR3 in amino acids: CASSVARAGGLRNEQFF. The CDR3 nucleotides are TGTGCCAGCAGCGTAGCTCGAGCAGGGGGCCTTCGGAATGAGCAGTTCTTC.

The rearrangement joins TRBV4-3 to TRBJ2-1; D gene uncertain. The CDR3 spans 15 residues. V lost 0 bases and J lost 1, with 7 bases in between. In germline, CDR1 is LGHNA, CDR2 YSLEER. The CDR3, as DNA: TGCGCCAGCAGCCAAGAGGCTAGGTCCTACAATGAGCAGTTCTTC. The encoded protein is CASSQEARSYNEQFF.

The V gene is TRBV25-1, the J gene TRBJ1-2; D is possibly TRBD1 (6 bases). Germline V lookup: CDR1 MGHDK, CDR2 SYGVNS. The CDR3 has 17 amino acids. With 1 base removed from V and 4 bases from J, the gap between germline ends came to 19 bases. For the CDR3, the DNA is TGTGCCAGCAGTGAATTGGGGCCGAGGGGGAGAGGCTATGGCTACACCTTC. Its protein product is CASSELGPRGRGYGYTF.

The chain has TRBV6-1 and TRBJ2-7; a weak D match, TRBD1 (6 bases). CDR3 length: 15 amino acids. CDR1 is MNHNS, CDR2 SASEGT, per germline. V was clipped by 4 bases and J by 0 bases, with 13 bases between them. The CDR3 DNA reads TGTGCCAGCAGTGTCCGGGACACTAACTCCTACGAGCAGTACTTC. It is translated as CASSVRDTNSYEQYF.

The V and J genes are TRBV6-5 and TRBJ1-4; tentatively, D is TRBD1 (5 bases). The V gene's germline CDR1 is MNHEY and CDR2 SVGAGI. The CDR3 has 16 amino acids. V lost 2 bases, J lost 0 bases, and 10 bases lay in between. The CDR3 DNA reads TGTGCCAGCAGTTACCCTAGACAGACAACTAATGAAAAACTGTTTTTT. Protein: CASSYPRQTTNEKLFF.